The TCR beta chain under discussion was sequenced for a study of blood T cell repertoires in COVID-19. Study context: From the United States, Italy and Spain came samples of acute and convalescent COVID-19. PBMCs, B-cell-depleted T cells, or T cells were the source of the cDNA or gDNA that made up the material.

In germline, CDR1 is LNHDA, CDR2 SQIVND (reference sequence). The V end was cut by 4 bases, the J end by 1 base, with 13 bases between. This CDR3 contains 15 residues. Original processing notes: Amplification of reference gene primers provided the estimated nucleated cell counts. Assay used: immunoSEQ multiplex PCR; TCRdb lists only in-frame clones, some missing. That table gives V, J and clone size, and the DNA gave D and trimming. This table has roughly 300,000 clones, approximately 87% appearing once. Specimen: peripheral blood. The chain links TRBV19 to TRBJ1-1; D is perhaps TRBD1 (6 bases). The clonotype comes from a woman aged 45 to 65 who had recovered from COVID-19. CDR3 region: CASSNRGASNTEAFF. The CDR3 region has the DNA TGTGCCAGTAGTAACCGGGGGGCTTCGAACACTGAAGCTTTCTTT.